This paragraph covers one TCR beta chain sequence. The limits of the CDR3 on the DNA are not certain, so only TCRdb's listed CDR3 is given. The data originate from a study of neoadjuvant anti-PD-1 for oral cavity cancer. The CDR3 contains 17 residues when both ends are counted. Produced via immunoSEQ multiplex PCR; TCRdb's table is partial and in-frame only. Of thousands of clones in the sample, around 50% are singletons; the top ten hold about 26%. The V and J genes are TRBV21-1 and TRBJ1-2; the listed D gene, TRBD1, was not tested against the DNA. TRBV21-1 constitutes a pseudogene. This sequence was found in a person aged 40 to 85 with oral cavity squamous cell carcinoma. Sequenced here: tumor tissue, sampled before nivolumab (anti-PD-1) treatment. The CDR3 loop reads CASSKWGTGNANYGYTF.